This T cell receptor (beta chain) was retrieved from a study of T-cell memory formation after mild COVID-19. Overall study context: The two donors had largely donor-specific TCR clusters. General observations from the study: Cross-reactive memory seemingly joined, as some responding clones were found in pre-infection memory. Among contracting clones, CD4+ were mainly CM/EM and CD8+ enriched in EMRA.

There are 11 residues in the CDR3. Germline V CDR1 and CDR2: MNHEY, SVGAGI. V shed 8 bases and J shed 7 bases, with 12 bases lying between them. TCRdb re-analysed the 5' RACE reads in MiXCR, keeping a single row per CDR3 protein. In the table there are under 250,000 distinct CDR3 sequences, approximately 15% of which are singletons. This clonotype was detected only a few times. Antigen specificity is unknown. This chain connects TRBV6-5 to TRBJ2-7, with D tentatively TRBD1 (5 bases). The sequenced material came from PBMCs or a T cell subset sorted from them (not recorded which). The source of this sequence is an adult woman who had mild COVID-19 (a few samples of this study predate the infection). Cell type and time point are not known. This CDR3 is CASGAAREQYF. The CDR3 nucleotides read TGTGCCAGCGGGGCAGCGCGAGAGCAGTACTTC.